The rows below give T cell receptor beta chains drawn from one sample of a study of tumor T cells in aggressive B-cell lymphoma. Measured with immunoSEQ multiplex PCR; TCRdb has only the in-frame clones, and not every one. The sample has 6,000 or so clones; 82% are singletons. The specimen sequenced was tumor tissue. Receptors were obtained from an adult with diffuse large B cell lymphoma. Each CDR3 is given with its conserved first and last residue. A D gene is named only where the DNA matches it firmly. Some rows mark clone size as missing; the rest say once, few, many or name a class of expanded clone.

cdr3_length | clone_size | j_call | v_call | d_call | cdr3_aa | cdr3_nt
14 | NA | TRBJ2-7 | TRBV28 | NA | CASSSIYITYEQYF | TGTGCCAGCAGTTCAATCTATATAACCTACGAGCAGTACTTC
15 | NA | TRBJ2-3 | TRBV13 | NA | CASSWGLTSTDTQYF | TGTGCCAGCAGCTGGGGCTTAACTAGCACAGATACGCAGTATTTT
17 | NA | TRBJ2-3 | TRBV18 | TRBD2 | CASSLGTSGSGTDTQYF | TGTGCCAGCTCATTAGGGACTAGCGGGAGCGGCACAGATACGCAGTATTTT
17 | NA | TRBJ1-2 | TRBV18 | TRBD1 | CASSPRTGTDFNYGYTF | TGTGCCAGCTCACCACGAACCGGGACAGATTTTAACTATGGCTACACCTTC
17 | NA | TRBJ2-1 | TRBV2 | NA | CASKRSRDSFFRNEQFF | TGTGCCAGCAAACGGAGCCGGGACTCCTTTTTTCGCAATGAGCAGTTCTTC
14 | NA | TRBJ2-7 | TRBV6-5 | NA | CASSYSTGGERLYF | TGTGCCAGCAGTTACTCGACCGGGGGAGAGAGGTTGTACTTC
15 | NA | TRBJ2-3 | TRBV5-1 | TRBD1 | CASSLRTGSTDTQYF | TGCGCCAGCAGCCTGCGGACAGGTTCCACAGATACGCAGTATTTT
16 | NA | TRBJ2-7 | TRBV21-1 | NA | CASSRDRGSEFTEQYF | TGTGCCAGCAGTAGGGACAGGGGATCGGAATTTACGGAGCAGTACTTC
14 | once | TRBJ1-1 | TRBV28 | NA | CASSLGGGNTEAFF | TGTGCCAGCAGTTTAGGTGGAGGGAACACTGAAGCTTTCTTT
17 | NA | TRBJ2-5 | TRBV18 | TRBD2 | CASSAGTSGSGLETQYF | TGTGCCAGCTCAGCCGGGACTAGCGGGAGTGGGTTGGAGACCCAGTACTTC
15 | NA | TRBJ2-1 | TRBV5-1 | TRBD2 | CASSLLGGPNTEQFF | TGCGCCAGCAGCTTGTTGGGAGGGCCAAATACTGAGCAGTTCTTC
14 | NA | TRBJ2-3 | TRBV19 | NA | CASSITASTDTQYF | TGTGCCAGTAGTATAACAGCCAGCACAGATACGCAGTATTTT
15 | NA | TRBJ2-1 | TRBV15 | NA | CATNRGDSGYNEQFF | TGTGCCACCAACAGAGGAGATAGCGGTTACAATGAGCAGTTCTTC
15 | NA | TRBJ2-7 | TRBV5-1 | TRBD1 | CASSSKDRAAYEQYF | TGCGCCAGCAGCTCGAAAGACAGGGCCGCCTACGAGCAGTACTTC
14 | NA | TRBJ2-7 | TRBV19 | NA | CVSSTIGLSYEQYF | TGTGTCAGTAGTACAATCGGACTTTCCTACGAGCAGTACTTC
15 | NA | TRBJ2-7 | TRBV6-6 | TRBD2 | CASSYEGLAYYEQYF | TGTGCCAGCAGTTACGAAGGACTAGCGTACTACGAGCAGTACTTC
15 | NA | TRBJ2-1 | TRBV5-1 | TRBD2 | CASSSSGSSYNEQFF | TGCGCCAGCAGCAGTAGCGGGAGCTCCTACAATGAGCAGTTCTTC
16 | NA | TRBJ2-1 | TRBV6-4 | TRBD2 | CASSGLRTSKADEQFF | TGTGCCAGCAGTGGCCTCCGGACTAGCAAGGCCGATGAGCAGTTCTTC
15 | NA | TRBJ1-2 | TRBV27 | NA | CASPPGDSVDYGHTF | TGTGCCAGCCCCCCGGGGGATAGTGTTGACTATGGCCACACCTTC
16 | NA | TRBJ2-1 | TRBV28 | TRBD1 | CASSLWGQGYYNEQFF | TGTGCCAGCAGTTTATGGGGACAGGGCTACTACAATGAGCAGTTCTTC
12 | NA | TRBJ2-7 | TRBV4-3 | NA | CARITMRYEQYF | TGCGCCAGAATTACCATGAGGTACGAGCAGTACTTC
15 | NA | TRBJ2-2 | TRBV5-4 | TRBD1 | CASGFGTGFTGELFF | TGTGCCAGCGGCTTCGGGACAGGGTTTACCGGGGAGCTGTTTTTT
12 | NA | TRBJ1-2 | TRBV7-9 | NA | CASSLVGGTQTF | TGTGCCAGCAGCTTAGTAGGAGGGACCCAGACCTTC
13 | NA | TRBJ2-1 | TRBV10-3 | TRBD2 | CAITSGLGNEQFF | TGTGCCATCACCTCGGGACTAGGCAATGAGCAGTTCTTC
15 | NA | TRBJ1-3 | TRBV7-2 | TRBD1 | CASSLAGGVGNTIYF | TGTGCCAGCAGCTTAGCAGGGGGCGTTGGAAACACCATATATTTT
16 | NA | TRBJ2-3 | TRBV5-4 | TRBD2 | CASSSGTSGITDTQYF | TGTGCCAGCAGCTCCGGGACTAGCGGGATTACAGATACGCAGTATTTT
16 | NA | TRBJ2-3 | TRBV7-9 | NA | CASSEPGLLRGDTQYF | TGTGCCAGCAGCGAACCAGGACTACTCCGCGGAGATACGCAGTATTTT
12 | NA | TRBJ2-7 | TRBV11-2 | NA | CASSLTTDEQYF | TGTGCCAGTAGCCTAACGACTGACGAGCAGTACTTC
12 | NA | TRBJ1-2 | TRBV5-4 | NA | CASSLDDSAGTF | TGTGCCAGCAGCTTGGACGATTCTGCGGGCACCTTC
14 | NA | TRBJ2-7 | TRBV5-1 | NA | CATSPGNAGYEQYF | TGCGCCACCAGTCCGGGGAATGCGGGCTACGAGCAGTACTTC
18 | NA | TRBJ1-2 | TRBV27 | NA | CASSLRSWGPQANYGYTF | TGTGCCAGCAGTCTAAGGTCATGGGGCCCCCAAGCTAACTATGGTTACACCTTC
14 | NA | TRBJ2-7 | TRBV25-1 | NA | CASSAPLGQGEQYF | TGTGCCAGCAGTGCCCCGCTAGGCCAGGGCGAGCAGTACTTC
16 | NA | TRBJ2-2 | TRBV5-6 | NA | CASSLVANSRTGELFF | TGTGCCAGCAGCTTGGTCGCGAATTCGAGAACCGGGGAGCTGTTTTTT
17 | NA | TRBJ2-5 | TRBV18 | TRBD2 | CASSPGTSGSGQETQYF | TGTGCCAGCTCACCAGGGACTAGCGGGAGTGGACAAGAGACCCAGTACTTC
14 | NA | TRBJ2-1 | TRBV27 | TRBD2 | CASRIAGVGDEQFF | TGTGCCAGCCGGATAGCGGGTGTTGGGGATGAGCAGTTCTTC
13 | NA | TRBJ2-1 | TRBV29-1 | NA | CSAGLPGTDEQFF | TGCAGCGCCGGCCTGCCGGGAACTGATGAGCAGTTCTTC
14 | NA | TRBJ2-7 | TRBV18 | TRBD2 | CASSPPGGDYEQYF | TGTGCCAGCTCACCACCGGGGGGGGATTACGAGCAGTACTTC
15 | NA | TRBJ1-5 | TRBV6-1 | NA | CASSESPGLNQPQHF | TGTGCCAGCAGTGAATCGCCAGGATTAAATCAGCCCCAGCATTTT
15 | once | TRBJ2-3 | TRBV7-9 | NA | CASSLELTGADTQYF | TGTGCCAGCAGCTTAGAGCTCACGGGGGCAGATACGCAGTATTTT
13 | few | TRBJ2-6 | TRBV28 | NA | CASSPFGANVLTF | TGTGCCAGCAGCCCATTCGGGGCCAACGTCCTGACTTTC
15 | NA | TRBJ2-1 | TRBV7-3 | TRBD2 | CASSLSGSAYNEQFF | TGTGCCAGCAGCCTCAGCGGGAGCGCCTACAATGAGCAGTTCTTC
14 | NA | TRBJ2-7 | TRBV28 | NA | CASSKTGGTYEQYF | TGTGCCAGCAGTAAGACTGGTGGAACCTACGAGCAGTACTTC
16 | few | TRBJ2-2 | TRBV6-6 | NA | CASSYGPQGDAGELFF | TGTGCCAGCAGTTACGGGCCACAGGGTGACGCCGGGGAGCTGTTTTTT
16 | NA | TRBJ2-1 | TRBV5-1 | TRBD2 | CASSKGRAIGNNEQFF | TGCGCCAGCAGCAAGGGGAGGGCAATAGGGAACAATGAGCAGTTCTTC
15 | NA | TRBJ2-2 | TRBV5-1 | TRBD1 | CASSPRQGNTGELFF | TGCGCCAGCAGCCCCAGACAGGGGAACACCGGGGAGCTGTTTTTT
17 | NA | TRBJ2-5 | TRBV27 | NA | CASSLSPGAAIVETQYF | TGTGCCAGCAGTTTATCGCCCGGTGCGGCGATCGTGGAGACCCAGTACTTC
13 | few | TRBJ2-3 | TRBV29-1 | TRBD2 | CSAEEGGADTQYF | TGCAGCGCCGAGGAGGGAGGGGCGGATACGCAGTATTTT
17 | NA | TRBJ2-5 | TRBV4-2 | NA | CASSQESTIASQETQYF | TGTGCCAGCAGCCAAGAAAGCACCATAGCGAGCCAAGAGACCCAGTACTTC
14 | NA | TRBJ1-6 | TRBV6-5 | NA | CASSSRQARSPLHF | TGTGCCAGCAGCTCCAGACAGGCCCGCTCACCCCTCCACTTT
16 | once | TRBJ2-6 | TRBV6-6 | TRBD1 | CASSRTGGSGANVLTF | TGTGCCAGCAGCCGGACAGGGGGCTCTGGGGCCAACGTCCTGACTTTC
16 | NA | TRBJ1-1 | TRBV2 | TRBD1 | CASSEVAGQGNTEAFF | TGTGCCAGCAGTGAAGTGGCCGGACAGGGGAACACTGAAGCTTTCTTT
15 | NA | TRBJ2-2 | TRBV4-1 | NA | CASSQDLVHTGELFF | TGCGCCAGCAGCCAAGATTTAGTTCACACCGGGGAGCTGTTTTTT
15 | few | TRBJ2-3 | TRBV19 | NA | CASITTAQFPDTQYF | TGTGCCAGTATCACGACTGCCCAGTTCCCAGATACGCAGTATTTT
15 | NA | TRBJ1-2 | TRBV9 | NA | CASSSQIQGGYGYTF | TGTGCCAGCAGCTCACAGATTCAAGGGGGATATGGCTACACCTTC
10 | once | TRBJ1-1 | TRBV20-1 | TRBD1 | CSTGDTEAFF | TGCAGCACAGGGGACACTGAAGCTTTCTTT